In its sample, the clone carrying this TCR beta chain was seen a few times. Its target is unknown. The data stem from a study of T and B cells in COVID-19 patients. Across the whole study: Peripheral blood came from COVID-19 patients with active infection or after recovery. Most recovered patients had mild to moderate COVID-19 treated as outpatients.

TRB rearrangements were amplified by multiplex PCR with BIOMED2 TRB-A/B primers. MiXCR, applied by TCRdb to the multiplex PCR reads, yields one record per CDR3 protein. The sample carries about 5,800 distinct CDR3 sequences, roughly a quarter recorded once. Study-wide results and caveats: Patients with COVID-19 reportedly showed strongly skewed T cell receptor beta variable and joining gene usage. No sequencing was yet done of CD4+, regulatory or CD8+ subsets, or of SARS-CoV-2-responsive or tetramer+ sorted cells.

Blood genomic DNA input for TRB amplification was 250-500 ng. The sequenced material came from blood. This clonotype originated in a human donor with active COVID-19.

The DNA for the CDR3 is TGCGCCAGCAGCTTAGAGGGGACTAGCGGGTACAATGAGCAGTTCTTC. Translated: CASSLEGTSGYNEQFF. V and J are TRBV5-1 and TRBJ2-1; 12 nucleotides agree with TRBD2. The V and J ends lost 2 bases and 4 bases, in that order; junction bases with no gene match: 4. This CDR3 contains 16 residues. Germline loops: CDR1 SGHRS, CDR2 YFSETQ.